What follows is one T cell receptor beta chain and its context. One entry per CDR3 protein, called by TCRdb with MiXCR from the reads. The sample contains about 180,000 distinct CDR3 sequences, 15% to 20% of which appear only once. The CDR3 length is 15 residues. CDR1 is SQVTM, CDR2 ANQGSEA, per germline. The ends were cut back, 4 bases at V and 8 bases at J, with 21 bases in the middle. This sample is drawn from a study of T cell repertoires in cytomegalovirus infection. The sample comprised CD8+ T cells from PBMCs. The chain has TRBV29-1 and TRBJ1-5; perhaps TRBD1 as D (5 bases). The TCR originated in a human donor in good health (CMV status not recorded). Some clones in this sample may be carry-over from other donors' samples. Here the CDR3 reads CSVASSRDSKEPQHF. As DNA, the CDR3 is TGCAGCGTTGCATCCTCCCGGGACTCCAAAGAGCCCCAGCATTTT.